This TCR beta chain was observed in a study of blood T cell repertoires in COVID-19 (TCRdb year 2020). Looking at the study overall: Samples covering the acute and convalescent phases of COVID-19 were provided by collaborators in the United States, Italy and Spain. The prospective study material was composed of cDNA or gDNA derived from T cells, B-cell-depleted T cells, or PBMCs. Deeply sampled blood TCRbeta repertoires from subjects exposed to, actively infected with, or recovered from COVID-19 were included in the dataset. The repertoires were made available in a free public database intended to serve as a resource for research on the immune response to SARS-CoV-2. The samples were drawn from two sources: the first 160 participants of the ongoing ImmuneRACE study, and over 1,000 subjects contributed by 6 global collaborators. Nearly every sample came with metadata listing a de-identified subject ID, COVID-19 status, age in years and sex. HLA class I and class II types, where available, came from metadata supplied by the sample provider rather than from assay-based typing. General findings and caveats noted by the study authors: How much clinical and demographic metadata was included differed by source and by participant, and the metadata was provided uncurated.

V was cut back by 1 base and J by 4 bases, leaving a gap of 17 bases between them. The germline V gene sets CDR1 to SGHVS and CDR2 to FNYEAQ. There are 17 amino acids in the CDR3, from cysteine to phenylalanine inclusive. The entry retains the CDR3 DNA only, 51 bases that are in frame from base 1. The immunoSEQ Assay, a bias-controlled multiplex PCR, was used to amplify TCRbeta CDR3 regions from genomic DNA. The study's own analysis went as follows. Nucleated cell counts per sample were estimated from amplification of reference gene primers within the assay. Sequence reads were collapsed and filtered to measure the absolute abundance of every unique TCRbeta CDR3 rearrangement. Productive Simpson clonality was computed per sample as the square root of Simpson's diversity index over productive rearrangements. TCRdb's version of the immuneACCESS table is confined to in-frame rearrangements and falls short of the full clone set. An unresolved V gene accounts for under half of the shortfall where checked; the remainder is of unknown origin. V and J calls and clone size are copied from that table; D and trimming were computed from the DNA. Present in this sample are about 150,000 clones, around 84% of which were seen just once. 8.3% of the sample is taken by the ten largest.

About this clone itself: What antigen it recognizes has not been identified. Per-base qualities were not stored, and no clone one base away is much larger.

One collaborating source in Seattle enrolled patients during active infection and followed them longitudinally through the course of disease. Collaborating institutions collected whole blood in K2EDTA tubes following their own protocols. For TCRbeta analysis, collaborators shipped samples in one of three forms: frozen whole blood, isolated PBMCs, or DNA extracted from either of those sample types. This TCR derives from a woman aged 55-70 years with COVID-19, enrolled during active disease. The chain employs TRBV7-6 and TRBJ2-1, and possibly TRBD2, on 7 matching bases. The sample consisted of peripheral blood. The bases read TGTGCCAGCAGCTTAGGCCTGGGGCGGGGGCCTTACAATGAGCAGTTCTTC. Translated, this gives CASSLGLGRGPYNEQFF.